What follows are 28 T cell receptor beta chains derived from one specimen sequenced in a study of molecular identifiers for immune sequencing clone quantification (dated by TCRdb to 2016 to 2019). Receptor libraries were prepared by PCR. TCRdb lists the instrument as Illumina HiSeq 4000. Starting from the raw public reads, TCRdb applied fastp trimming at Q25, assembled clones with MiXCR and retained in-frame beta chains. CDR3 protein duplicates are merged, each entry listing the most common genes and DNA. The sample profile shows approximately 670,000 distinct CDR3 sequences; 20% of them were found once. The ten most abundant clones make up 0.75% to 0.95% of the sample. Sequenced material: naive CD8+ T cells from blood, with Jurkat cell RNA spiked in. The cell subset or site label, as the study defines it: FACS-sorted CD8+CD4-CCR7+CD45RA+ naive T cells. The receptors derive from a human donor in good health. Some libraries in this study had Jurkat cell RNA spiked in.

This clonotype has a count of ten or more. The rearrangement joins TRBV12-3 or TRBV12-4 to TRBJ1-2; perhaps TRBD1 as D (5 bases). The length of the CDR3 is 13 residues. The ends were cut back, 6 bases at V and 6 bases at J, with 14 bases in the middle. CDR3 DNA sequence: TGTGCCAGCAGGGGACCCGGGGCGAATGGCTACACCTTC. This gives the protein CASRGPGANGYTF.

This clonotype was counted at least ten times. This chain connects TRBV6-5 to TRBJ2-7; D gene unclear. V was clipped by 5 bases and J by 2 bases, with 16 bases between them. The germline V gene encodes CDR1 MNHEY and CDR2 SVGAGI. The CDR3 runs 15 residues. The CDR3 sequence is CASSPGPAMAYEQYF. CDR3 DNA: TGTGCCAGCAGTCCTGGCCCGGCCATGGCCTACGAGCAGTACTTC.

This clonotype came up many times. The chain carries TRBV7-2 and TRBJ2-3, with a tentative D call TRBD2 (5 bases). The CDR3 sequence is 16 residues long. In germline, CDR1 is SGHTA, CDR2 FQGNSA. Trimming cost V 1 base and J 1 base, with 12 bases left between them. The CDR3 sequence: CASSLGLIPRTDTQYF. In DNA, the CDR3 is TGTGCCAGCAGCTTAGGACTAATCCCCCGCACAGATACGCAGTATTTT.

Many counts were recorded for this clonotype. The genes are TRBV6-5 and TRBJ2-7, with D maybe TRBD1 (5 bases). Trimming left V 0 bases short and J 5 bases short, with 8 bases between. Germline CDR1 MNHEY, CDR2 SVGAGI. The CDR3 sequence is 13 residues long. CDR3 region: CASSYSGRDEQYF. The DNA for the CDR3 is TGTGCCAGCAGTTACTCTGGCAGGGACGAGCAGTACTTC.

This clonotype appeared many times. This chain joins TRBV29-1 and TRBJ1-2; the D gene is possibly TRBD1 (5 bases). The germline CDR1 and CDR2 sequences are SQVTM and ANQGSEA. The CDR3 is 15 amino acids. The germline V and J ends were trimmed by 7 bases and 0 bases, with 18 bases remaining between them. The CDR3 region is CSATEGRATNYGYTF. CDR3 in DNA: TGCAGCGCCACAGAGGGACGAGCAACTAACTATGGCTACACCTTC.

This clonotype appeared a few times. The V and J genes are TRBV6-2 or TRBV6-3 and TRBJ2-1; 7 nucleotides line up with TRBD2. This CDR3 spans 15 amino acids. From germline, CDR1 is MNHEY and CDR2 SVGEGT. After removal of 1 base from V and 7 bases from J, the junction contained 7 bases not matched to a gene. CDR3 sequence reads: CASSYFGLAANEQFF. In DNA form, the CDR3 reads TGTGCCAGCAGTTACTTTGGCCTAGCGGCGAATGAGCAGTTCTTC.

The chain joins TRBV20-1 to TRBJ1-2, with a weak D call TRBD1 (5 bases). The CDR3 is 13 residues long. Deletions cut 6 bases from V and 8 bases from J, with 19 bases between. The V gene's germline CDR1 is DFQATT and CDR2 SNEGSKA (reference sequence). CDR3 residues: CSALNRDSMGYTF. The CDR3 coding sequence is TGCAGTGCCCTAAACAGAGACAGTATGGGCTACACCTTC.

This clonotype was picked up a small number of times. The chain is built from TRBV4-2 and TRBJ2-5; possible D gene TRBD2, 6 bases. CDR3 length: 14 residues. The V and J ends lost 0 bases and 5 bases respectively, with 10 bases between them. Germline CDR1 is LGHNA and CDR2 is YNFKEQ. The CDR3 is CASSQDGGIETQYF. The CDR3 nucleotides are TGTGCCAGCAGCCAAGATGGCGGGATTGAGACCCAGTACTTC.

Turning to this clonotype: This clone may be a read error of a much larger clone one base away. The chain couples TRBV7-9 to TRBJ2-5; TRBD2 matches at 9 bases. The ends lost 11 bases at V and 9 bases at J; junction bases unmatched: 13. CDR3 length: 13 amino acids. Germline V gene sequence: CDR1 SEHNR, CDR2 FQNEAQ (reference sequence). The CDR3 sequence is CAERGAPQEAQYF. The CDR3 nucleotides are TGTGCCGAGCGGGGGGCGCCTCAGGAGGCCCAGTACTTC.

The J gene is TRBJ2-1, the V gene TRBV7-9, with D unclear. Germline lookup yields CDR1 SEHNR and CDR2 FQNEAQ (reference sequence). Trimming took off 2 bases at V and 8 bases at J, with 16 bases between the two ends. The CDR3 has 15 amino acids. The CDR3 is CASSLPPSPPDEQFF. The DNA of the CDR3 is TGTGCCAGCAGCTTACCCCCTAGTCCCCCTGATGAGCAGTTCTTC.

This clonotype was counted many times. V gene TRBV20-1 combines with J gene TRBJ2-7; D gene uncertain. The CDR3 has 13 amino acids. V lost 1 base to trimming and J lost 5 bases, with 12 bases between them. Germline V gives CDR1 DFQATT, CDR2 SNEGSKA (reference sequence). CDR3 in amino acids: CSARGSAFHEQYF. In nucleotides, the CDR3 is TGCAGTGCTAGAGGATCAGCATTCCACGAGCAGTACTTC.

This clonotype was counted a few times. The rearrangement links TRBV9 to TRBJ2-3, with 10 bases lining up with TRBD2. Germline V CDR1 and CDR2: SGDLS, YYNGEE. The CDR3 loop spans 17 amino acids. The J segment lost 6 bases and the V segment lost 3 bases, leaving 13 bases of the junction unmatched. CDR3 coding DNA: TGTGCCAGCAGCGGAGTCTTAGCGGGAGGCCCGGAGGATACGCAGTATTTT. Its translation is CASSGVLAGGPEDTQYF.

This clonotype was observed at least ten times. The rearrangement joins TRBV9 to TRBJ2-5, with unresolved D. V was trimmed by 4 bases and J by 5 bases, leaving 9 bases between them. Germline V lookup: CDR1 SGDLS, CDR2 YYNGEE. The CDR3 sequence is 12 residues long. The DNA for the CDR3 is TGTGCCAGCAGCACCGGCTGGGAGACCCAGTACTTC. The encoded protein is CASSTGWETQYF.

This clonotype was seen repeatedly, ten times or more. This chain connects TRBV27 to TRBJ1-5, with 7 bases lining up with TRBD1. The V segment lost 4 bases and the J segment 3 bases; nucleotides outside the gene matches: 9. CDR3 size: 16 residues. The germline V gene has CDR1 MNHEY and CDR2 SMNVEV (reference sequence). CDR3: CASSSYSGTDNQPQHF. The CDR3 DNA follows: TGTGCCAGCAGTTCGTACTCCGGGACAGACAATCAGCCCCAGCATTTT.

This chain links TRBV20-1 with TRBJ2-1, with D possibly TRBD2 on 6 matching bases. The CDR3 is 15 residues long. The germline V gene encodes CDR1 DFQATT and CDR2 SNEGSKA (reference sequence). Trimming cost V 4 bases and J 7 bases, with 20 bases left between them. The CDR3 region has the DNA TGCAGTGCTAATATGGCGGGACCCATAGGGAATGAGCAGTTCTTC. Protein product: CSANMAGPIGNEQFF.

On this clonotype: Being one base from a much bigger clone, this may be a read error. V gene TRBV10-3 combines with J gene TRBJ2-7; 8 nucleotides line up with TRBD1. The CDR3 extends over 13 amino acids. Germline V gene sequence: CDR1 ENHRY, CDR2 SYGVKD. The trim removed 6 bases at V and 5 bases at J, leaving 6 bases unmatched. CDR3 nucleotide sequence: TGTGCCATCAGCGGCACAGGGGGAGACGAGCAGTACTTC. Protein sequence: CAISGTGGDEQYF.

This clonotype was seen ten or more times. The CDR3: CASSFPGTGLQPQHF. The CDR3 DNA reads as TGTGCCAGCAGTTTCCCGGGGACAGGCTTACAGCCCCAGCATTTT. The chain is built from TRBV28 and TRBJ1-5, with TRBD1 matching 8 bases. This CDR3 spans 15 amino acids. V lost 3 bases, J lost 7 bases, and 8 bases stayed unmatched. Germline values: CDR1 MDHEN, CDR2 SYDVKM.

This clonotype showed up just a few times. The chain recombines TRBV4-1 with TRBJ2-3; maybe TRBD1 (5 bases). The germline gives CDR1 MGHRA, CDR2 YSYEKL. Trimming left V 2 bases short and J 0 bases short, with 12 bases between. The CDR3 has 16 amino acids. CDR3 region: CASSQIWGPSTDTQYF. In DNA, the CDR3 is TGCGCCAGCAGCCAAATCTGGGGCCCCAGCACAGATACGCAGTATTTT.

On this clonotype: Possible read error: a much larger clone is one base away. This chain uses TRBV27 with TRBJ2-3; 9 bases are a match to TRBD2. This CDR3 comprises 15 residues. Germline values: CDR1 MNHEY, CDR2 SMNVEV (reference sequence). The CDR3, as DNA: TGTGCCAGCAGTTTGGGTAGCGGGAGTGCAGATACGCGGTATTTT. Residues: CASSLGSGSADTRYF.

At least ten counts were recorded for this clonotype. The chain joins TRBV6-6 to TRBJ2-7; TRBD1 is a possible D gene (5 bases). The CDR3 consists of 14 residues. Trimming shortened V by 0 bases and J by 3 bases, and 9 bases separated the two germline ends. Germline-derived CDR1 and CDR2 are MNHNY and SVGAGI (reference sequence). The CDR3, as DNA: TGTGCCAGCAGTTACTCGAGTAGGGGCTACGAGCAGTACTTC. Translation gives CASSYSSRGYEQYF.

This clonotype has at least ten counts. DNA for the CDR3: TGCAGCGTTGTAGGAGAAGACTATGGCTACACCTTC. It translates to CSVVGEDYGYTF. The chain links TRBV29-1 to TRBJ1-2, with no clear D. CDR3 size: 12 residues. In germline, CDR1 is SQVTM, CDR2 ANQGSEA. V dropped 4 bases and J dropped 3 bases, with 9 bases sitting between them.

This clonotype was seen ten or more times. The rearrangement joins TRBV5-1 to TRBJ1-1; D gene ambiguous. CDR3 length: 14 residues. V gave up 0 bases and J gave up 1 base, with 7 bases separating them. Germline V gene lookup returns CDR1 SGHRS and CDR2 YFSETQ. In DNA form, the CDR3 reads TGCGCCAGCAGCTTGGCGGCAGAGAACACTGAAGCTTTCTTT. Protein product: CASSLAAENTEAFF.

As to this clonotype: Given a much more abundant clone one base away, this may be a read error. The chain links TRBV24-1 to TRBJ1-5; 7 nucleotides line up with TRBD1. CDR1 KGHDR and CDR2 SFDVKD come from the germline V gene. CDR3 length equals 15 residues. CDR3 loop: CAASDYGQAYQPQHF. In nucleotides, the CDR3 is TGTGCCGCCAGTGATTACGGACAGGCTTATCAGCCCCAGCATTTT.

About this clonotype itself: This CDR3 is missing its conserved last phenylalanine or tryptophan, likely due to a read error. This rearrangement joins TRBV19 to TRBJ2-1, with D possibly matching TRBD1 (5 bases). CDR1 is LNHDA and CDR2 is SQIVND in the germline V gene (reference sequence). CDR3 size: 13 residues. V was trimmed by 3 bases and J by 6 bases, leaving 9 bases between them. CDR3 coding DNA: TGTGCCAGTAGTATTTTCCAGGGCAATGAGCAGTTCCTC. Protein product: CASSIFQGNEQFL.

The sample holds many counts of this clonotype. V and J are TRBV4-1 and TRBJ2-3, with a tentative D call TRBD2 (6 bases). CDR1 MGHRA and CDR2 YSYEKL come from the germline V gene. The CDR3 has 17 amino acids. Trimming removed 6 bases from V and 2 bases from J, with 21 bases in between. The CDR3 loop reads CASSYSWDSLYTDTQYF. The DNA for the CDR3 is TGCGCCAGCAGTTATTCCTGGGACTCCTTATACACAGATACGCAGTATTTT.

V is TRBV10-3 and J is TRBJ2-7, with D possibly matching TRBD2 (5 bases). The CDR3 is 14 residues long. V lost 6 bases and J lost 3, with 15 bases in between. Per the germline V gene, CDR1 is ENHRY and CDR2 is SYGVKD. Here the CDR3 DNA reads TGTGCCATCAGCGAACTAGGGAGTATCTACGAGCAGTACTTC. Translated, it gives CAISELGSIYEQYF.

This clonotype was seen a few times. The chain is built from TRBV7-9 and TRBJ2-1; 8 bases align to TRBD2. This CDR3 is 15 amino acids long. From germline, CDR1 is SEHNR and CDR2 FQNEAQ (reference sequence). V lost 5 bases, J lost 9 bases, and 12 bases stayed unmatched. The CDR3 loop is CASSPEAGVYGEQFF. CDR3 sequence (DNA): TGTGCCAGCAGCCCCGAAGCGGGAGTGTACGGTGAGCAGTTCTTC.

This clonotype was seen more than once but under ten times. The V call is TRBV7-2, the J call TRBJ2-1; 16 positions agree with TRBD2. Germline CDR1 reads SGHTA; CDR2 reads FQGNSA. Trimming removed 5 bases from V and 7 bases from J; junction bases left unmatched: 8. CDR3 length: 17 residues. CDR3 loop: CASSPGTSGRAGNEQFF. Written as DNA, the CDR3 is TGTGCCAGCAGCCCTGGGACTAGCGGGAGGGCCGGAAATGAGCAGTTCTTC.